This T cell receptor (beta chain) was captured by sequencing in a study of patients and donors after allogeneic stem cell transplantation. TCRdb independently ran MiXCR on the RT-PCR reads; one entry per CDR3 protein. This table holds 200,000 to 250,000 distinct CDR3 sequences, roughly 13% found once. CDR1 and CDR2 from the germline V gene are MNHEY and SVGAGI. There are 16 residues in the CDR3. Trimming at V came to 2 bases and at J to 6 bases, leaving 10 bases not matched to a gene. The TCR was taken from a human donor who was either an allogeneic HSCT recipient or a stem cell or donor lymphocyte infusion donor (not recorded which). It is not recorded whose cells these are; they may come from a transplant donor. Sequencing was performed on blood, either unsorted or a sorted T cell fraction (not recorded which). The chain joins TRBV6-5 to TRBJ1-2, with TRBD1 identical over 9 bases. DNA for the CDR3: TGTGCCAGCAGTTACAGTCTGGACAGGGGTCAAGATGGCTACACCTTC. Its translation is CASSYSLDRGQDGYTF.